What follows are 14 T cell receptor beta chains derived from one specimen sequenced in a study of shared clonotypes between healthy human individuals. TCRdb's copy holds only in-frame clones and misses some; the assay was immunoSEQ multiplex PCR. The data contain some 500,000 clones, roughly 85% of them singletons. The sample consisted of PBMCs. Receptors originate from a woman in her forties in good health. Some clones in this sample may be carry-over from other donors' samples.

The chain joins TRBV7-9 to TRBJ2-1; tentative D call: TRBD2 (6 bases). V shed 5 bases and J shed 0 bases, with 14 bases lying between them. The CDR3 extends over 16 amino acids. The V gene's germline CDR1 is SEHNR and CDR2 FQNEAQ (reference sequence). CDR3: CASSPVEGSSYNEQFF. Written as DNA, the CDR3 is TGTGCCAGCAGCCCAGTGGAGGGTAGCTCCTACAATGAGCAGTTCTTC.

This rearrangement joins TRBV11-1 to TRBJ2-7, with a weak D call TRBD1 (6 bases). Between the trimmed V and J ends, which lost 5 bases and 1 base, there was a span of 12 bases. This CDR3 is built from 14 residues. Germline V gene lookup returns CDR1 SGHAT and CDR2 FQDESV (reference sequence). The CDR3 region has the DNA TGTGCCAGCAGCCCAACAGACAGGTCCTACGAGCAGTACTTC. Residues: CASSPTDRSYEQYF.

The V call is TRBV18, the J call TRBJ2-7; 12 bases map to TRBD2. The V gene's germline CDR1 is KGHSH and CDR2 LQKENI. CDR3 size: 16 residues. V lost 0 bases and J lost 3; bases outside the gene matches: 3. The chain's CDR3 is CASSPPGLAGIYEQYF. CDR3 sequence (DNA): TGTGCCAGCTCACCACCTGGACTAGCGGGAATCTACGAGCAGTACTTC.

V gene TRBV9 combines with J gene TRBJ2-5; 8 bases line up with TRBD1. V shed 0 bases and J 9 bases; nucleotides not matched to a gene: 7. Germline V gives CDR1 SGDLS, CDR2 YYNGEE. The CDR3 runs to 14 residues. CDR3 residues: CASSVGTGLVAQYF. The CDR3 region has the DNA TGTGCCAGCAGCGTAGGGACAGGGCTGGTGGCCCAGTACTTC.

The V gene is TRBV11-2, the J gene TRBJ2-1; D gene unclear. CDR1 SGHAT and CDR2 FQNNGV come from the germline V gene. Trimming removed 5 bases at V and 10 bases at J, with 12 bases between. The CDR3 has 12 residues. CDR3 coding DNA: TGTGCCAGCAGCACAGTGGCCGGAGAGCAGTTCTTC. It encodes CASSTVAGEQFF.

On this clone itself: A much larger clone differs from this one at a single base, so this may be a read error. The same CDR3 can be traced to other DNA sequences in this sample. The V call is TRBV2, the J call TRBJ1-5, with no clear D. Germline CDR1 reads SNHLY; CDR2 reads FYNNEI. The CDR3 is 12 amino acids. V gave up 4 bases and J gave up 1 base, with 2 bases separating them. CDR3 in amino acids: CASSASNQPQHF. Written as DNA, the CDR3 is TGTGCCAGCAGTGCCAGCAATCAGCCCCAGCATTTT.

Regarding this clone: The identical CDR3 is also encoded by other nucleotide sequences in the sample. Here the CDR3 reads CASSLRGDQPQHF. The CDR3, as DNA: TGTGCCAGCAGCTTGCGGGGGGATCAGCCCCAGCATTTT. This chain joins TRBV7-9 and TRBJ1-5; perhaps TRBD1 as D (5 bases). V lost 3 bases and J 5 bases, leaving 8 bases between the germline ends. The CDR3 extends over 13 amino acids. Germline V lookup: CDR1 SEHNR, CDR2 FQNEAQ (reference sequence).

This rearrangement joins TRBV5-1 to TRBJ2-3; D remains unclear. The V and J ends lost 3 bases and 6 bases respectively, with 11 bases between them. The CDR3 is made up of 13 amino acids. Germline assignment: CDR1 SGHRS and CDR2 YFSETQ. CDR3 sequence reads: CASSSGDMDTQYF. The DNA of the CDR3 is TGCGCCAGCAGCTCTGGAGACATGGATACGCAGTATTTT. The full variable domain, with the rest looked up from reference TRBV5-1 and TRBJ2-3, is KAGVTQTPRYLIKTRGQQVTLSCSPISGHRSVSWYQQTPGQGLQFLFEYFSETQRNKGNFPGRFSGRQFSNSRSEMNVSTLELGDSALYLCASSSGDMDTQYFGPGTRLTVL.

The chain couples TRBV2 to TRBJ2-5; 8 bases fit TRBD1. The DNA end is a closer match to TRBJ2-7, so the J assignment may be wrong. Germline-derived CDR1 and CDR2 are SNHLY and FYNNEI. The length of the CDR3 is 15 residues. Written as DNA, the CDR3 is TGTGCCAGCAGTGACGGACAGGGAGACTCCTACGAGCAGTACTTC. Encoded protein: CASSDGQGDSYEQYF.

The chain employs TRBV5-1 and TRBJ2-2; 9 bases fit TRBD1. After removal of 0 bases from V and 0 bases from J, the junction contained 0 bases not matched to a gene. The CDR3 covers 16 residues. The germline CDR1 and CDR2 sequences are SGHRS and YFSETQ. The CDR3 bases are TGCGCCAGCAGCTTGGGACAGGGGGCGAACACCGGGGAGCTGTTTTTT. It translates to CASSLGQGANTGELFF.

Here the CDR3 reads CASIPGWGLYYGYTF. Written as DNA, the CDR3 is TGTGCCAGCATCCCGGGCTGGGGGCTTTACTATGGCTACACCTTC. The J gene is TRBJ1-2, the V gene TRBV28, with D possibly TRBD1 on 6 matching bases. Germline-derived CDR1 and CDR2 are MDHEN and SYDVKM. The CDR3 spans 15 residues. Trimming removed 7 bases from V and 3 bases from J, with 18 bases in between.

The chain recombines TRBV5-4 with TRBJ2-7; TRBD2 aligns across 11 bases. Germline V gene sequence: CDR1 SGHNT, CDR2 YYREEE (reference sequence). CDR3 length: 17 amino acids. The V segment lost 0 bases and the J segment 0 bases; nucleotides outside the gene matches: 5. The CDR3 DNA reads TGTGCCAGCAGCTTGGTGGGTAGCGGGAGGGCCTCCTACGAGCAGTACTTC. Protein sequence: CASSLVGSGRASYEQYF.

This chain connects TRBV9 to TRBJ2-2, with 13 bases identical to TRBD2. The CDR3 has 17 amino acids. With V trimmed by 4 bases and J by 2 bases, 5 bases remained unmatched. Germline CDR1 SGDLS, CDR2 YYNGEE. This CDR3 reads CASSHRTSGGNTGELFF. The CDR3 bases are TGTGCCAGCAGCCACCGGACTAGCGGGGGAAACACCGGGGAGCTGTTTTTT.

Note on this clone: Other DNA sequences in this sample translate to the same CDR3. V gene TRBV18 combines with J gene TRBJ1-5; D unclear. The CDR3 is 13 amino acids. Germline CDR1 is KGHSH and CDR2 is LQKENI. Trimming removed 2 bases at V and 1 base at J, with 3 bases between. The CDR3 DNA reads as TGTGCCAGCTCACCAGACAGCAATCAGCCCCAGCATTTT. Encoded protein: CASSPDSNQPQHF.